Each of the 19 T cell receptor beta chains below was sequenced from the same sample in a study of vaccination effects on CD4 cells after COVID-19. Sequencing was performed with immunoSEQ multiplex PCR; in TCRdb, only in-frame clones are kept and a portion is missing. The sample lists about 55,000 clones; around 70% were seen once. Their antigens remain unidentified. Expansion of antigen-specific CD4+ T cells with viral peptide pools was carried out by the ViraFEST assay before sequencing. CD4+ T cells were isolated after approximately 10 days of culture. Negative nucleocapsid antibody tests before and after vaccination confirmed no previous SARS-CoV-2 infection. The sample was CD4+ T cells from PBMCs cultured with SARS-CoV-2 spike peptides, taken before COVID-19 vaccination. These receptor sequences come from a human donor who received a COVID-19 vaccine.

The chain recombines TRBV30 with TRBJ1-1; D is unclear. CDR1 and CDR2 (germline): GTSNPN, SVGIG (reference sequence). The CDR3 totals 13 residues. Trimming left V 1 base short and J 6 bases short, with 12 bases between. Written as DNA, the CDR3 is TGTGCCTGGAGTGGGGTCGGCCAGCCTGAAGCTTTCTTT. Residues: CAWSGVGQPEAFF.

The V call is TRBV3-1 (or the pseudogene TRBV3-2), the J call TRBJ2-7, with D hard to call. This CDR3 has 13 amino acids. The germline CDR1 and CDR2 sequences are LGHDT and YNNKEL (reference sequence). V lost 1 base and J lost 3, with 7 bases in between. DNA of the CDR3: TGTGCCAGCAGCCAAGTCAGCAGCTACGAGCAGTACTTC. Protein sequence: CASSQVSSYEQYF.

The chain employs TRBV9 and TRBJ1-1; TRBD1 aligns across 8 bases. Trimming took 0 bases from V and 1 from J; bases not matched to a gene: 11. CDR1 and CDR2 from the germline V gene are SGDLS and YYNGEE. The CDR3 loop spans 18 amino acids. The CDR3 nucleotides are TGTGCCAGCAGCGTAGGTATTAGTGGGGACAGGAAGAACACTGAAGCTTTCTTT. Amino acid sequence: CASSVGISGDRKNTEAFF.

This clone appeared a few times. The chain carries TRBV10-3 and TRBJ1-2, with 10 bases identical to TRBD1. The CDR3 is 15 residues long. V trimming: 8 bases; J trimming: 5 bases; junction bases outside the gene matches: 11. Germline assignment: CDR1 ENHRY and CDR2 SYGVKD. CDR3 protein: CAISARTGGLYGYTF. The CDR3 nucleotides read TGTGCCATCTCGGCCCGGACAGGGGGGTTGTATGGCTACACCTTC.

V is TRBV10-3 and J is TRBJ1-4; no clear D. V lost 4 bases to trimming and J lost 6 bases, with 9 bases between them. This CDR3 has 13 amino acids. Germline V gene lookup returns CDR1 ENHRY and CDR2 SYGVKD. CDR3 in amino acids: CAISAGSDEKLFF. The CDR3 DNA reads TGTGCCATCAGTGCCGGGAGCGATGAAAAACTGTTTTTT.

The chain combines TRBV19 with TRBJ2-1; 10 bases are a match to TRBD1. CDR1 is LNHDA, CDR2 SQIVND, per germline (reference sequence). The CDR3 loop spans 15 amino acids. J gave up 8 bases and V 6 bases, and 10 bases lay outside the gene matches. The CDR3 DNA follows: TGTGCCAGTAGCAAAGACAGGGGGCAAAGGGATGAGCAGTTCTTC. This codes for CASSKDRGQRDEQFF. Full variable domain (outside the CDR3, taken from reference TRBV19 and TRBJ2-1): DGGITQSPKYLFRKEGQNVTLSCEQNLNHDAMYWYRQDPGQGLRLIYYSQIVNDFQKGDIAEGYSVSREKKESFPLTVTSAQKNPTAFYLCASSKDRGQRDEQFFGPGTRLTVL.

This clone was seen once. This chain links TRBV28 with TRBJ1-1; D uncertain. The germline V gene encodes CDR1 MDHEN and CDR2 SYDVKM. The CDR3 length is 11 residues. V lost 6 bases to trimming and J lost 2 bases, with 4 bases between them. The CDR3 DNA reads TGTGCCAGCAGAGGTAACACTGAAGCTTTCTTT. Translation: CASRGNTEAFF.

The chain uses TRBV6-6 and TRBJ2-5; D may be TRBD1 (6 bases). The CDR3 extends over 16 amino acids. Trimming took off 6 bases at V and 4 bases at J, with 21 bases between the two ends. Per the germline V gene, CDR1 is MNHNY and CDR2 is SVGAGI (reference sequence). For the CDR3, the DNA is TGTGCCAGCAGATTAAACAGGGCAGGATCCAGAGAGACCCAGTACTTC. Protein: CASRLNRAGSRETQYF.

This clone was observed a few times. V and J are TRBV3-1 (or the pseudogene TRBV3-2) and TRBJ1-3, with a possible D match to TRBD1 (5 bases). The CDR3 is made up of 14 amino acids. Germline V gene sequence: CDR1 LGHDT, CDR2 YNNKEL (reference sequence). The germline V and J ends were trimmed by 2 bases and 2 bases, with 7 bases remaining between them. As DNA, the CDR3 is TGTGCCAGCAGCCAACAGGGCACTGGAAACACCATATATTTT. This sequence encodes CASSQQGTGNTIYF.

This clone appeared a few times. J is TRBJ2-2 and V is TRBV10-2; either TRBD1 or TRBD2 may supply D (6 bases each). The germline CDR1 and CDR2 sequences are WSHSY and SAAADI. CDR3 length: 14 residues. Trimming removed 7 bases at V and 2 bases at J, with 11 bases between. The CDR3 protein is CASMRDINTGELFF. CDR3 bases: TGCGCCAGCATGCGGGACATAAACACCGGGGAGCTGTTTTTT.

V gene TRBV19 combines with J gene TRBJ2-5, with D maybe TRBD2 (7 bases). Germline loops: CDR1 LNHDA, CDR2 SQIVND (reference sequence). The CDR3 extends over 16 amino acids. V was shortened by 3 bases and J by 1 base, with 15 bases between the two germline ends. CDR3 sequence (DNA): TGTGCCAGTAGTATTGGGGGGGGCGTATCCCAAGAGACCCAGTACTTC. This gives the protein CASSIGGGVSQETQYF.

The chain recombines TRBV7-2 with TRBJ2-3; 7 nucleotides agree with TRBD2. After removal of 7 bases from V and 3 bases from J, the junction contained 16 bases not matched to a gene. The CDR3 loop spans 17 amino acids. Looked up from germline, CDR1 is SGHTA and CDR2 is FQGNSA. CDR3 residues: CASTQGGGGVGTDTQYF. As DNA, the CDR3 is TGTGCCAGCACCCAGGGTGGGGGGGGAGTCGGGACAGATACGCAGTATTTT.

The rearrangement links TRBV9 to TRBJ1-2; D is possibly TRBD1 (5 bases). Trimming cost V 3 bases and J 4 bases, with 19 bases left between them. CDR3 size: 16 residues. Germline V gene data show CDR1 as SGDLS and CDR2 as YYNGEE. CDR3 amino acids: CASSATPGPGSYGYTF. The CDR3 coding sequence is TGTGCCAGCAGCGCAACCCCGGGACCGGGTAGCTATGGCTACACCTTC.

The rearrangement uses TRBV14 and TRBJ1-2; D remains ambiguous. The CDR3 sequence is 14 residues long. V gave up 0 bases and J gave up 2 bases, with 7 bases separating them. The germline V gene has CDR1 SGHDN and CDR2 FVKESK. CDR3 nucleotides: TGTGCCAGCAGCCAAGATTGGGGAAACTATGGCTACACCTTC. Its translation is CASSQDWGNYGYTF. Combining the CDR3 with reference TRBV14 and TRBJ1-2 gives the whole variable domain EAGVTQFPSHSVIEKGQTVTLRCDPISGHDNLYWYRRVMGKEIKFLLHFVKESKQDESGMPNNRFLAERTGGTYSTLKVQPAELEDSGVYFCASSQDWGNYGYTFGSGTRLTVV.

The CDR3 bases are TGTGCCAGCAGCTCCGGGACAGGATTAGGGGCCAACGTCCTGACTTTC. Encoded protein: CASSSGTGLGANVLTF. The chain is built from TRBV7-9 and TRBJ2-6; 8 nucleotides align to TRBD1. Trimming removed 4 bases from V and 4 bases from J; junction bases left unmatched: 6. The CDR3 is 16 amino acids. Germline V lookup: CDR1 SEHNR, CDR2 FQNEAQ (reference sequence). Using reference TRBV7-9 and TRBJ2-6 for the parts outside the CDR3, the full variable domain is DTGVSQNPRHKITKRGQNVTFRCDPISEHNRLYWYRQTLGQGPEFLTYFQNEAQLEKSRLLSDRFSAERPKGSFSTLEIQRTEQGDSAMYLCASSSGTGLGANVLTFGAGSRLTVL.

V usage is TRBV30 and J usage is TRBJ2-7, with D tentatively TRBD2 (6 bases). The CDR3 extends over 16 amino acids. With 0 bases removed from V and 0 bases from J, the gap between germline ends came to 15 bases. The germline V gene has CDR1 GTSNPN and CDR2 SVGIG (reference sequence). CDR3: CAWSVQAGTDSYEQYF. As DNA, the CDR3 is TGTGCCTGGAGTGTACAAGCCGGGACTGACTCCTACGAGCAGTACTTC.

The gene calls are TRBV13 and TRBJ1-1, with D hard to call. V gave up 5 bases and J gave up 0 bases, with 4 bases separating them. Looked up from germline, CDR1 is PRHDT and CDR2 is FYEKMQ (reference sequence). The CDR3 contains 12 residues. The CDR3, as DNA: TGTGCCAGCAGCCTCTTGAACACTGAAGCTTTCTTT. It translates to CASSLLNTEAFF.

The J gene is TRBJ2-3, the V gene TRBV11-1, with 7 bases aligning to TRBD1. The CDR3 spans 14 residues. Germline V gene sequence: CDR1 SGHAT, CDR2 FQDESV (reference sequence). V lost 7 bases and J lost 1; bases outside the gene matches: 5. The chain's CDR3 is CASNRQGGTDTQYF. CDR3 sequence (DNA): TGTGCCAGCAACAGACAGGGAGGCACAGATACGCAGTATTTT.

This rearrangement joins TRBV18 to TRBJ1-3, with 8 bases fitting TRBD1. Unmatched junction bases numbered 7, after V lost 6 bases and J lost 0 bases. This CDR3 has 16 residues. Germline V gives CDR1 KGHSH, CDR2 LQKENI. The CDR3 region is CASSLAQGASGNTIYF. The CDR3 DNA reads TGTGCCAGCTCCCTTGCGCAGGGGGCCTCTGGAAACACCATATATTTT.